This T cell receptor (beta chain) was captured by sequencing in a study of blood T cell repertoires in COVID-19. Study-level information: Acute-phase and convalescent COVID-19 samples originated in the United States, Italy and Spain. PBMCs, B-cell-depleted T cells, or T cells provided the cDNA or gDNA that made up the material.

J was trimmed by 4 bases and V by 7 bases; bases with no gene match: 6. CDR1 MNHEY and CDR2 SVGAGI come from the germline V gene. This CDR3 has 13 amino acids. Source study methods: Amplification of reference gene primers provided the estimated nucleated cell counts. The table came from immunoSEQ multiplex PCR; TCRdb's copy has only in-frame clones and leaves some out. Clone size and V and J calls were adopted from that table, with D and trimming inferred from the DNA. The sample lists about 230,000 clones, around 80% occurring once. This receptor was obtained from an elderly man with acute or convalescent COVID-19. Sequencing input: peripheral blood. The chain is built from TRBV6-5 and TRBJ1-2, with 7 bases lining up with TRBD1. The CDR3 coding sequence is TGTGCCAGCAATCAGGGGGTAGGCTATGGCTACACCTTC. It codes for CASNQGVGYGYTF.